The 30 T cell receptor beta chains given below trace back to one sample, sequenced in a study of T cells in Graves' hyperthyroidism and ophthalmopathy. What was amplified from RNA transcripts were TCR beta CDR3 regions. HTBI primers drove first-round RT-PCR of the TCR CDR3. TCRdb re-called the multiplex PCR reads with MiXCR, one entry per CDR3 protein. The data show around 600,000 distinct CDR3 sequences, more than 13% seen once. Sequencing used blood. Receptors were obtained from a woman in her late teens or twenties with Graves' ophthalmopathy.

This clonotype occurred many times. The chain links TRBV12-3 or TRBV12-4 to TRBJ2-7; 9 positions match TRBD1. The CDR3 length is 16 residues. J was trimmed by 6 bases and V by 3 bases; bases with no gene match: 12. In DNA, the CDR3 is TGTGCCAGCAGTTTGGGACAGGGTATTATTTGGCGCGAGCAGTACTTC. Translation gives CASSLGQGIIWREQYF.

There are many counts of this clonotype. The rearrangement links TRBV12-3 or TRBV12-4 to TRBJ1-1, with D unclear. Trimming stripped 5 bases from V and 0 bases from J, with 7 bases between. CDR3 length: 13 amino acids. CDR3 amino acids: CASSVTVNTEAFF. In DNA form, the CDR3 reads TGTGCCAGCAGTGTAACAGTGAACACTGAAGCTTTCTTT.

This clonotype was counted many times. The CDR3 region is CASKLGGTEAFF. Here the CDR3 DNA reads TGTGCCAGCAAACTAGGGGGCACTGAAGCTTTCTTT. The chain recombines TRBV27 with TRBJ1-1; D perhaps matches TRBD1 (6 bases). V lost 7 bases and J 4 bases, leaving 10 bases between the germline ends. Germline V lookup: CDR1 MNHEY, CDR2 SMNVEV (reference sequence). The CDR3 runs to 12 residues.

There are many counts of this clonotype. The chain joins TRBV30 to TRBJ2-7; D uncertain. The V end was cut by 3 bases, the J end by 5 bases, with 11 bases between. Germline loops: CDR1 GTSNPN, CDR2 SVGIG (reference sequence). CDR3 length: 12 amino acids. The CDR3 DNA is TGTGCCTGGAGCCCTTCAGGTAACGAGCAGTACTTC. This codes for CAWSPSGNEQYF.

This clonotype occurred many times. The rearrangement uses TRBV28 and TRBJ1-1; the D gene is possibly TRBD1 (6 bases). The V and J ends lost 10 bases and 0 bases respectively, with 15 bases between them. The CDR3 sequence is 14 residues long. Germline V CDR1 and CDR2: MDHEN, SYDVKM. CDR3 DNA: TGTGCCACACAACAGGGAGGAATGAACACTGAAGCTTTCTTT. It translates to CATQQGGMNTEAFF.

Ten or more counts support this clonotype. The CDR3 bases are TGTGCCAGCAGCCCGCCTAGCGGGAGCTCCTACGAGCAGTACTTC. Encoded protein: CASSPPSGSSYEQYF. The genes are TRBV18 and TRBJ2-7, with 10 bases aligning to TRBD2. This CDR3 is 15 amino acids long. From germline, CDR1 is KGHSH and CDR2 LQKENI. J was trimmed by 0 bases and V by 8 bases; bases with no gene match: 7. Combining the CDR3 with reference TRBV18 and TRBJ2-7 gives the whole variable domain NAGVMQNPRHLVRRRGQEARLRCSPMKGHSHVYWYRQLPEEGLKFMVYLQKENIIDESGMPKERFSAEFPKEGPSILRIQQVVRGDSAAYFCASSPPSGSSYEQYFGPGTRLTVT.

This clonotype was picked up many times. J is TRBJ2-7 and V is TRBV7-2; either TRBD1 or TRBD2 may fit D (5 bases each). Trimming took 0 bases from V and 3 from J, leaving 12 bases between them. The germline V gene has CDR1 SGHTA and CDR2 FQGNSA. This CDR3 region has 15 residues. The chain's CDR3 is CASSLATGGGYEQYF. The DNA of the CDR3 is TGTGCCAGCAGCTTAGCGACGGGTGGGGGCTACGAGCAGTACTTC.

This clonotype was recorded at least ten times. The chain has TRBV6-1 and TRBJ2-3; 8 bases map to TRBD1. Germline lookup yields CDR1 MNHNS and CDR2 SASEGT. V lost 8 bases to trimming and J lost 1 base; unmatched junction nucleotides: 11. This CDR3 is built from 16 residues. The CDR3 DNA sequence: TGTGCCAGCGGCCCCGGACAGGGCCGGCGCACAGATACGCAGTATTTT. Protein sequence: CASGPGQGRRTDTQYF.

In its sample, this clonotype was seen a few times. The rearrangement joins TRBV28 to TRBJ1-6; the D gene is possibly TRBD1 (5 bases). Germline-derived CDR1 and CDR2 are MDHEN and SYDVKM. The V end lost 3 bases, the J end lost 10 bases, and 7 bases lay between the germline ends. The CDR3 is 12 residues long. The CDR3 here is CASSFTGSPLHF. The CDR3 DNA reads TGTGCCAGCAGTTTCACAGGATCACCCCTCCACTTT.

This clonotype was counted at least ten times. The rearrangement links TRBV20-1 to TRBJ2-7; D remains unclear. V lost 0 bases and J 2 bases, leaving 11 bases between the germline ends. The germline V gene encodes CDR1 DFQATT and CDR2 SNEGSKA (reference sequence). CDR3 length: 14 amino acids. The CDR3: CSARERILPYEQYF. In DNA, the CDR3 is TGCAGTGCTAGAGAGCGGATTCTTCCCTACGAGCAGTACTTC.

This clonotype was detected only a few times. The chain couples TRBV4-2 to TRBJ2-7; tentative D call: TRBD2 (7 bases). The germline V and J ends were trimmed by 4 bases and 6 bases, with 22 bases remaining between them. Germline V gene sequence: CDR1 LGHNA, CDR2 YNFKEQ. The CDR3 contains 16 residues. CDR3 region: CASSLVRRGLEVEQYF. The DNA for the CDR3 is TGTGCCAGCAGCCTCGTCCGGCGGGGGCTTGAGGTCGAGCAGTACTTC.

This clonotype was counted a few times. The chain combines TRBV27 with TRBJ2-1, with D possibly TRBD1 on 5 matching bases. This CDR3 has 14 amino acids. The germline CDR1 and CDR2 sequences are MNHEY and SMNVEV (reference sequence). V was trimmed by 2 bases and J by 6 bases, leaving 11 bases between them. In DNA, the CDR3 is TGTGCCAGCAGTTTAGGCCAGGGTCTCAATGAGCAGTTCTTC. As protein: CASSLGQGLNEQFF.

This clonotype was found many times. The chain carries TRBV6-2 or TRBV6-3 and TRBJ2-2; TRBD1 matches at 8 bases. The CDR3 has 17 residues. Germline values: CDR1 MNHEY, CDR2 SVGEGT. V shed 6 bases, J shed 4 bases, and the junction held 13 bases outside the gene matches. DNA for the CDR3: TGTGCCAGCAGCCCTGACAGGGGCTCCGGTGGCACCGGGGAGCTGTTTTTT. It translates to CASSPDRGSGGTGELFF.

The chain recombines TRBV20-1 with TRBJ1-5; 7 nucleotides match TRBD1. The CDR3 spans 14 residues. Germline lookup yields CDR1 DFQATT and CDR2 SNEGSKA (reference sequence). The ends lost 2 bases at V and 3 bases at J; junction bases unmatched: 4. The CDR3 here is CSARPGQSNQPQHF. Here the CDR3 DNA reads TGCAGTGCTAGACCGGGACAGTCCAATCAGCCCCAGCATTTT.

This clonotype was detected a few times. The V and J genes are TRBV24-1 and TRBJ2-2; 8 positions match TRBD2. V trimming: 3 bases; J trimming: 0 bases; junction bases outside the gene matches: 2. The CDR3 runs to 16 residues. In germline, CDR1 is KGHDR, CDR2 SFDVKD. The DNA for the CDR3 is TGTGCCACCAGTGATCCTAGCGGGCCGAACACCGGGGAGCTGTTTTTT. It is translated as CATSDPSGPNTGELFF.

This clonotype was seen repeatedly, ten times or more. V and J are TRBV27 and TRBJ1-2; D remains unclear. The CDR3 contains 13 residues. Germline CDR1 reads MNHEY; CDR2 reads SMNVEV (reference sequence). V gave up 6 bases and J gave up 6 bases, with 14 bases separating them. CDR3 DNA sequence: TGTGCCAGCAGGACAACGGGAGGGAATGGCTACACCTTC. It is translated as CASRTTGGNGYTF.

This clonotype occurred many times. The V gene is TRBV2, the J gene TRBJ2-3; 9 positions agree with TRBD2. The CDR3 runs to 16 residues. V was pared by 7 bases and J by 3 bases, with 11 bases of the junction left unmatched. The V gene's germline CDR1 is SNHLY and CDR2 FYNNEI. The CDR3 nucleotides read TGTGCCAGCATTTGGTTAGCGGGAGAAGGTACAGATACGCAGTATTTT. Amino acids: CASIWLAGEGTDTQYF.

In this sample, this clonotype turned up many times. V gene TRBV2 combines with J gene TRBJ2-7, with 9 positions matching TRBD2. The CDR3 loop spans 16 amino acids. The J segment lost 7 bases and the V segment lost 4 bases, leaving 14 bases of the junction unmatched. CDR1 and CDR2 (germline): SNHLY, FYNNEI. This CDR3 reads CASSAREAGTSIEQYF. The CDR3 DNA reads TGTGCCAGCAGTGCGCGGGAGGCAGGGACTAGCATTGAGCAGTACTTC.

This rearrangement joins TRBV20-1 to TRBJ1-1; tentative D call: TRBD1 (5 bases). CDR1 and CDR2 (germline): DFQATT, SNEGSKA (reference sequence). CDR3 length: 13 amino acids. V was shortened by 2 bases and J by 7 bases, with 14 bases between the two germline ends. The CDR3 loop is CSARTGLRIEAFF. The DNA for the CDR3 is TGCAGTGCTAGAACGGGGCTAAGGATTGAAGCTTTCTTT.

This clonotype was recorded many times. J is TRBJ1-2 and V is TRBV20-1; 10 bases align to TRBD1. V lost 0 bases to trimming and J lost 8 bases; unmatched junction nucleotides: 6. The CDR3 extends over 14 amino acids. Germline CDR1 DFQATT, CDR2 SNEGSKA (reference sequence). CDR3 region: CSARDLTGGFGYTF. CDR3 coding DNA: TGCAGTGCTAGAGACCTGACAGGGGGCTTCGGCTACACCTTC.

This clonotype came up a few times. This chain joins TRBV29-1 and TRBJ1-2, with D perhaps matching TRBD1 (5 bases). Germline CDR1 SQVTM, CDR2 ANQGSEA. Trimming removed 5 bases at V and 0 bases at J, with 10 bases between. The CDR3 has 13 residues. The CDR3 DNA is TGCAGCGTTCCCCGACAGACTAACTATGGCTACACCTTC. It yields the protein CSVPRQTNYGYTF.

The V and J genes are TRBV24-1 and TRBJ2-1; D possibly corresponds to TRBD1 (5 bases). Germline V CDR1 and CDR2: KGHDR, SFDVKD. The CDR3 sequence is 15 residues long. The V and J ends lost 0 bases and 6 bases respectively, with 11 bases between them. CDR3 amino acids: CATSDLGQGRNEQFF. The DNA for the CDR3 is TGTGCCACCAGTGATTTGGGGCAGGGTCGCAATGAGCAGTTCTTC.

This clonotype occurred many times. CDR3 protein: CASTGTSGSLATQYF. The CDR3 DNA is TGTGCCAGCACCGGGACTAGCGGGAGTCTTGCGACGCAGTATTTT. The chain recombines TRBV5-6 with TRBJ2-3; 14 bases are shared with TRBD2. From germline, CDR1 is SGHDT and CDR2 YYEEEE. Trimming cost V 6 bases and J 9 bases; bases outside gene matches: 9. The CDR3 length is 15 residues.

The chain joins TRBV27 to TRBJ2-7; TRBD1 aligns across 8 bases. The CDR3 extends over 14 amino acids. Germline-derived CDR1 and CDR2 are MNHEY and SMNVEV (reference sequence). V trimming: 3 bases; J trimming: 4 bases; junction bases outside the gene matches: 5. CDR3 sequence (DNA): TGTGCCAGCAGTTTCGCAGGGGGCCGGTACGAGCAGTACTTC. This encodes CASSFAGGRYEQYF.

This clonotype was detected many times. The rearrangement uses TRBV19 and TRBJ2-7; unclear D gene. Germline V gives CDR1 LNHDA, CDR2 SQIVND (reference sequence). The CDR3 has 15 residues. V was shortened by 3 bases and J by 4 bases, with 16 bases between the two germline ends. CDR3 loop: CASSMWFQSRYEQYF. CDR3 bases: TGTGCCAGTAGTATGTGGTTTCAGTCGCGATACGAGCAGTACTTC. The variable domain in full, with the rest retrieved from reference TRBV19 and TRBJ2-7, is DGGITQSPKYLFRKEGQNVTLSCEQNLNHDAMYWYRQDPGQGLRLIYYSQIVNDFQKGDIAEGYSVSREKKESFPLTVTSAQKNPTAFYLCASSMWFQSRYEQYFGPGTRLTVT.

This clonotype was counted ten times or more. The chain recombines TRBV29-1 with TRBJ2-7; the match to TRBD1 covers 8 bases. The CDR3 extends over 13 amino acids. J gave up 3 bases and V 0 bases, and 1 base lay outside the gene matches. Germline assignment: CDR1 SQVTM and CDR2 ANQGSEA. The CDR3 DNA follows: TGCAGCGTTGAAGACGACAGGGGCTACGAGCAGTACTTC. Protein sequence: CSVEDDRGYEQYF.

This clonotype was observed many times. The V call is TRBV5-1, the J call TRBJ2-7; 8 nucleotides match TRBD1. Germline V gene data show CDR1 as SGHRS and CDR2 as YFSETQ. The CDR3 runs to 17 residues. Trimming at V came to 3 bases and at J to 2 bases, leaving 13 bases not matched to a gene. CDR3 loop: CASSSGGQDILAYEQYF. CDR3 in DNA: TGCGCCAGCAGCTCTGGGGGACAGGATATACTTGCCTACGAGCAGTACTTC. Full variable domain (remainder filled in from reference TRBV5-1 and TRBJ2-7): KAGVTQTPRYLIKTRGQQVTLSCSPISGHRSVSWYQQTPGQGLQFLFEYFSETQRNKGNFPGRFSGRQFSNSRSEMNVSTLELGDSALYLCASSSGGQDILAYEQYFGPGTRLTVT.

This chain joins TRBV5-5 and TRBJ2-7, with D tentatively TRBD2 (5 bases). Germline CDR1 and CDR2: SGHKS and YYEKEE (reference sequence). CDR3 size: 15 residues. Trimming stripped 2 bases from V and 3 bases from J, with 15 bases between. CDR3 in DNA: TGTGCCAGCAGCTTCGTCGACTACGGAGACTACGAGCAGTACTTC. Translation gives CASSFVDYGDYEQYF.

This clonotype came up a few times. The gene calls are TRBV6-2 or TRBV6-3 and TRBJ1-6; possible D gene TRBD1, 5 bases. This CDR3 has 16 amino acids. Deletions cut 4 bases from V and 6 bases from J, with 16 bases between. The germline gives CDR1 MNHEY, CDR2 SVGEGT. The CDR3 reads CASSSGGGEGNSPLHF. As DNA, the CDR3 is TGTGCCAGCAGTTCCGGTGGAGGGGAGGGTAATTCACCCCTCCACTTT.

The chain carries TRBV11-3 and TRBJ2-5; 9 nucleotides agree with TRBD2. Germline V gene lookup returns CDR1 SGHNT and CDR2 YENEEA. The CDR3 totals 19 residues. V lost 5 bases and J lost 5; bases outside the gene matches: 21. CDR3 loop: CASSVPPLVAGAPGETQYF. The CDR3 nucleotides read TGTGCCAGCAGCGTCCCCCCCCTCGTAGCGGGAGCCCCGGGTGAGACCCAGTACTTC.